The 3 T cell receptor beta chains in this list originate from one sample, sequenced in a study of early T cells in non-severe SARS-CoV-2 infection (dated by TCRdb to the early 2020s). Library preparation used 5' RACE. The instrument was a NextSeq 500. Using fastp trimming at Q25 and MiXCR clonotype assembly, TCRdb reanalyzed the public sequencing data and kept in-frame beta chains. Rows matching on CDR3 protein sequence are summarized as one entry with the most common DNA and genes. For this sample there are roughly 56,000 distinct CDR3 sequences; roughly 16% appear just once. The ten largest clonotypes hold roughly 3.9% of the sample. The material sequenced was whole blood, taken at baseline. These receptors all come from an adult who was a healthcare worker with PCR-confirmed SARS-CoV-2 infection or an uninfected control (not recorded which).

This chain uses TRBV20-1 with TRBJ2-3, with 7 bases aligning to TRBD2. This CDR3 region has 14 residues. V dropped 6 bases and J dropped 0; count of bases not matched to a gene: 6. The germline V gene encodes CDR1 DFQATT and CDR2 SNEGSKA (reference sequence). CDR3: CSAEAGSSTDTQYF. Written as DNA, the CDR3 is TGCAGTGCCGAAGCGGGGAGTAGCACAGATACGCAGTATTTT.

This clonotype has just a few counts. This chain links TRBV29-1 with TRBJ2-3; TRBD1 matches at 7 bases. The V gene's germline CDR1 is SQVTM and CDR2 ANQGSEA. The ends lost 0 bases at V and 4 bases at J; junction bases unmatched: 7. CDR3 length: 15 amino acids. The CDR3, as DNA: TGCAGCGTTGAAGATCCCGACAGGGCCTCAGATACGCAGTATTTT. Translation gives CSVEDPDRASDTQYF.

In this sample, this clonotype turned up many times. The V gene is TRBV12-3 or TRBV12-4, the J gene TRBJ2-3, with a possible D match to TRBD2 (7 bases). V was shortened by 6 bases and J by 8 bases, with 12 bases between the two germline ends. There are 12 residues in the CDR3. This CDR3 is CASRLRGATQYF. CDR3 DNA sequence: TGTGCCAGCAGATTACGGGGGGCTACGCAGTATTTT.